These 14 T cell receptor beta chains were all obtained from the same sample, sequenced in a study of regulatory T cells in long-lasting Graves disease (dated by TCRdb to about 2021). Reading the label with the study, this specimen's time point is: persistent/refractory GD, antithyroid drugs over 5 years with positive TRAb. For both TCR sequencing and RNA sequencing, RNA was extracted from PBMCs in TRIzol. Libraries came from multiplex PCR. Sequencing instrument: Illumina HiSeq 4000. TCR beta libraries were built with iRepertoire HTBI primers and Arm-PCR amplification of CDR3 regions. TCRdb reprocessed the public reads (quality trimming at Q25 with fastp, clone calling with MiXCR) and kept in-frame beta chains. Each CDR3 protein appears once, grouped with its most common genes and DNA. This sample comprises hundreds of thousands of distinct CDR3 sequences, about 20% of them detected only once. The top ten clones comprise less than 9% of the sample.

Sequenced material: peripheral blood mononuclear cells (PBMCs), taken when the disease was refractory, from a patient treated with antithyroid drugs. Every receptor here comes from a female donor with Graves disease.

DNA for the CDR3: TGCAGTGCTATCCCACGGAGGTCCGGGGAGCTGTTTTTT. It codes for CSAIPRRSGELFF. V gene TRBV20-1 combines with J gene TRBJ2-2; a possible D gene is TRBD2 (5 bases). This CDR3 contains 13 residues. Germline-derived CDR1 and CDR2 are DFQATT and SNEGSKA (reference sequence). The V end was cut by 4 bases, the J end by 6 bases, with 12 bases between.

This clonotype was recorded once. The rearrangement uses TRBV7-8 and TRBJ1-1; 7 bases match TRBD1. Per germline, CDR1 SGHVS and CDR2 FQNEAQ. The CDR3 runs to 16 residues. Unmatched junction bases numbered 9, after V lost 5 bases and J lost 0 bases. CDR3 amino acids: CASSNRDRLLNTEAFF. In nucleotides, the CDR3 is TGTGCCAGCAGCAACCGGGACAGACTTCTGAACACTGAAGCTTTCTTT.

The rearrangement links TRBV11-2 to TRBJ1-5, with unresolved D. V lost 5 bases and J lost 1, with 12 bases in between. This CDR3 is 15 amino acids long. Germline V lookup: CDR1 SGHAT, CDR2 FQNNGV. The CDR3 region has the DNA TGTGCCAGCAGCCGGATATTCCCAAGCAATCAGCCCCAGCATTTT. As protein: CASSRIFPSNQPQHF.

This clonotype has at least ten counts. The chain joins TRBV6-5 to TRBJ2-7; the D call may be TRBD1 or TRBD2 (5 bases each). This CDR3 is 14 amino acids long. V gave up 0 bases and J gave up 5 bases, with 11 bases separating them. From germline, CDR1 is MNHEY and CDR2 SVGAGI. CDR3 DNA: TGTGCCAGCAGTTACTCGAGTAGGGACGACGAGCAGTACTTC. The encoded protein is CASSYSSRDDEQYF.

The genes are TRBV29-1 and TRBJ1-5; D is undetermined. The CDR3 is 14 residues long. V lost 4 bases to trimming and J lost 1 base, with 11 bases between them. Per the germline V gene, CDR1 is SQVTM and CDR2 is ANQGSEA. The CDR3 protein is CSVGKGGSNQPQHF. The CDR3 DNA is TGCAGCGTTGGGAAGGGAGGGAGCAATCAGCCCCAGCATTTT.

This clonotype was recorded a few times. The rearrangement joins TRBV20-1 to TRBJ2-3; no clear D. Trimming pared 0 bases from V and 2 bases from J, leaving 9 bases between. The CDR3 consists of 14 residues. The germline CDR1 and CDR2 sequences are DFQATT and SNEGSKA (reference sequence). For the CDR3, the DNA is TGCAGTGCTAGAGACCAAGTTACCACAGATACGCAGTATTTT. It codes for CSARDQVTTDTQYF.

There are many counts of this clonotype. The chain couples TRBV5-6 to TRBJ2-5; tentative D call: TRBD2 (5 bases). The CDR3 is 13 amino acids. Between the trimmed V and J ends, which lost 4 bases and 1 base, there was a span of 8 bases. Germline V gene lookup returns CDR1 SGHDT and CDR2 YYEEEE. Here the CDR3 reads CASSVAPQETQYF. In DNA form, the CDR3 reads TGTGCCAGCAGCGTAGCGCCCCAAGAGACCCAGTACTTC.

Ten or more counts support this clonotype. The genes are TRBV20-1 and TRBJ1-2; D is undetermined. Germline values: CDR1 DFQATT, CDR2 SNEGSKA (reference sequence). The CDR3 length is 13 residues. Trimming took 5 bases from V and 1 from J, leaving 11 bases between them. CDR3 nucleotide sequence: TGCAGTGCTGTCGCTGATCATAACTATGGCTACACCTTC. Protein sequence: CSAVADHNYGYTF.

This clonotype was recorded many times. This chain links TRBV2 with TRBJ2-7; D call uncertain. Trimming removed 5 bases at V and 3 bases at J, with 11 bases between. From germline, CDR1 is SNHLY and CDR2 FYNNEI. The CDR3 totals 13 residues. CDR3 protein: CASSSDTYYEQYF. The CDR3 DNA is TGTGCCAGCAGTTCAGACACCTACTACGAGCAGTACTTC.

This clonotype was seen ten or more times. The chain joins TRBV3-1 to TRBJ2-7, with 10 bases that match TRBD2. The CDR3 is made up of 15 amino acids. J lost 1 base, V lost 1 base, and 1 base had no gene match. Germline CDR1 LGHDT, CDR2 YNNKEL (reference sequence). In DNA, the CDR3 is TGTGCCAGCAGCCAAGCAGCGGGAGGGTCCTACGAGCAGTACTTC. Its protein is CASSQAAGGSYEQYF.

This clonotype was recorded many times. V and J are TRBV7-9 and TRBJ2-7, with unresolved D. The CDR3 is made up of 14 amino acids. V was shortened by 4 bases and J by 6 bases, with 16 bases between the two germline ends. Germline CDR1 SEHNR, CDR2 FQNEAQ (reference sequence). DNA of the CDR3: TGTGCCAGCAGCTCTCGAAGATCTGAGGTCGAGCAGTACTTC. Translated, it gives CASSSRRSEVEQYF.

The rearrangement joins TRBV20-1 to TRBJ2-7; 9 bases map to TRBD2. This CDR3 is 16 amino acids long. Germline V lookup: CDR1 DFQATT, CDR2 SNEGSKA (reference sequence). Germline trimming cut 0 bases from V and 3 bases from J; bases unmatched to any gene: 9. The CDR3 region is CSARDPYDSGSYEQYF. The CDR3 nucleotides are TGCAGTGCTAGAGACCCATATGATAGCGGGAGCTACGAGCAGTACTTC.

This clonotype was recorded many times. The rearrangement links TRBV6-2 or TRBV6-3 to TRBJ2-7; 8 bases line up with TRBD1. V shed 2 bases and J 3 bases; nucleotides not matched to a gene: 6. The CDR3 is made up of 15 amino acids. Germline V lookup: CDR1 MNHEY, CDR2 SVGEGT. The CDR3 DNA reads TGTGCCAGCAGTTACACCTTGGACAGGGACTACGAGCAGTACTTC. It translates to CASSYTLDRDYEQYF.

Worth noting for this clonotype: A read error may explain this, as a much larger clone is one base away. No DNA is shown, since the ends of the CDR3 on it are uncertain; the CDR3 is the one TCRdb lists. The chain recombines TRBV28 with TRBJ1-2; the table gives TRBD1 as D, unverified against the DNA. The CDR3 spans 14 residues, counting both ends. The germline CDR1 and CDR2 sequences are MDHEN and SYDVKM. The CDR3 loop reads CASSLWGQGTGCTF.